These T cell receptor beta chains were read from a single sample in a study of blood T cell repertoires in COVID-19. TCRdb's copy holds only in-frame clones and misses some; the assay was immunoSEQ multiplex PCR. Of about 170,000 clones in the sample, about four fifths were seen once. The sample consisted of peripheral blood. The receptors come from a woman aged 80 or over with acute or convalescent COVID-19. The CDR3 runs from the conserved cysteine through the conserved F or W. The D gene is left open where the match is weak. Some rows have no size entry. The others give once, few or many, or a class for an expanded clone.

clone_size d_call j_call v_call cdr3_nt cdr3_aa
- TRBD1 TRBJ2-1 TRBV6-1 TGTGCCAGCAGTGGACAGGGGCTGAACAATGAGCAGTTCTTC CASSGQGLNNEQFF
- - TRBJ1-2 TRBV2 TGTGCCAGCACTCCGCTCAGAGGGTCCTATGGCTACACCTTC CASTPLRGSYGYTF
- - TRBJ1-5 TRBV7-2 TGTGCCAGCAGCTTTAGAGCCGATCAGCCCCAGCATTTT CASSFRADQPQHF
few TRBD2 TRBJ2-3 TRBV5-1 TGCGCCAGCAGCTTGGGGCTCCGGGGGGCAGATACGCAGTATTTT CASSLGLRGADTQYF
- - TRBJ1-2 TRBV29-1 TGCAGCGTGTCTTCTATTACTAACTATGGCTACACCTTC CSVSSITNYGYTF
- TRBD2 TRBJ2-3 TRBV13 TGTGCCAGCAGCCCCCCTGGGGCGGGGGGGACAGATACGCAGTATTTT CASSPPGAGGTDTQYF
- - TRBJ1-6 TRBV4-1 TGCGCCAGCCGCTCCCTAGGGGGTGATTCACCCCTCCACTTT CASRSLGGDSPLHF
- TRBD1 TRBJ1-1 TRBV9 TGTGCCAGCAGCGAGGGACAGTCCACTGAAGCTTTCTTT CASSEGQSTEAFF
few - TRBJ2-1 TRBV11-2 TGTGCCAGCAGCCTTAGCGGAGAGGCCAACAATGAGCAGTTCTTC CASSLSGEANNEQFF
- - TRBJ2-1 TRBV2 TGTGCCAGCAGCCAGGGTAGCGGCGCCCTCGACAATGAGCAGTTCTTC CASSQGSGALDNEQFF
once TRBD2 TRBJ2-1 TRBV7-8 TGTGCCAGCAGCCTAGGGACTAGACACAATGAGCAGTTCTTC CASSLGTRHNEQFF
few - TRBJ2-7 TRBV19 TGTGCCAGTAGTGATGTAAGGGGGGGAGAGCAGTACTTC CASSDVRGGEQYF